This T cell receptor (beta chain) derives from a study of control samples from healthy donors and cancer patients. The CDR3 loop spans 16 amino acids. Per germline, CDR1 SGHDT and CDR2 YYEEEE. V lost 2 bases and J 3 bases, leaving 18 bases between the germline ends. Profiled with immunoSEQ multiplex PCR; TCRdb holds only in-frame clones, not every one. Of 110,000 or so clones in the sample, approximately 87% are singletons; the top ten hold around an eighth. The chain employs TRBV5-6 and TRBJ2-7; D not resolved. The receptor was derived from a man aged 25 to 40 in good health. Material for sequencing was blood. The CDR3 reads CASSFRASPTGYEQYF. The CDR3 bases are TGTGCCAGCAGCTTTCGGGCTTCGCCCACGGGCTACGAGCAGTACTTC.